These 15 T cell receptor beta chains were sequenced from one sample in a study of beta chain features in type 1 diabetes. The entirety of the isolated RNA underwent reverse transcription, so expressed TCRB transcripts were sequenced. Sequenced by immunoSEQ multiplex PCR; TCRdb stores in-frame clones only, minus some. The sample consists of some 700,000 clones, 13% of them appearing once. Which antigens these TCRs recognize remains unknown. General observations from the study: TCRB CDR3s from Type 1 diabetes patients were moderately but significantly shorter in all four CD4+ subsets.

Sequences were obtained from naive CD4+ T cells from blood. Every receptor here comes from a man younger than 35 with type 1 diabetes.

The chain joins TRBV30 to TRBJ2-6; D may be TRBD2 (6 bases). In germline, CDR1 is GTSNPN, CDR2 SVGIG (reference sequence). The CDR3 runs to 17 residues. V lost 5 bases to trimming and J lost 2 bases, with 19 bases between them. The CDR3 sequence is CAWLRGILGPGANVLTF. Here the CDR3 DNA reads TGTGCCTGGTTACGGGGGATCCTCGGCCCTGGGGCCAACGTCCTGACTTTC.

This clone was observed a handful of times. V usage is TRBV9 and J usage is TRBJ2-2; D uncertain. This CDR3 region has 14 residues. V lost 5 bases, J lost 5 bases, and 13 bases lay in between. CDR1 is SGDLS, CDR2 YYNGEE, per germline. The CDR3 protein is CASSAPYLTGELFF. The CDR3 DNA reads TGTGCCAGCAGTGCCCCATACCTGACCGGGGAGCTGTTTTTT.

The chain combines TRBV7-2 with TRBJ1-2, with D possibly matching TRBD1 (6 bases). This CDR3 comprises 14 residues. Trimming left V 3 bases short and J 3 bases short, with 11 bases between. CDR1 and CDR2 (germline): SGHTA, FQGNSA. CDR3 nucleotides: TGTGCCAGCAGCTTGGGGGGCGATGACTATGGCTACACCTTC. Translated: CASSLGGDDYGYTF.

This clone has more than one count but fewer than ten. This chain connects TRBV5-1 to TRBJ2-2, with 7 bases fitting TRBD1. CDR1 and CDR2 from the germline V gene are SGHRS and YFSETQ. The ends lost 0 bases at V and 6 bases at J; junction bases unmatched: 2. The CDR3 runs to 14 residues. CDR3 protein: CASSLGQGPGELFF. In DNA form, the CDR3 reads TGCGCCAGCAGCTTGGGACAGGGTCCCGGGGAGCTGTTTTTT.

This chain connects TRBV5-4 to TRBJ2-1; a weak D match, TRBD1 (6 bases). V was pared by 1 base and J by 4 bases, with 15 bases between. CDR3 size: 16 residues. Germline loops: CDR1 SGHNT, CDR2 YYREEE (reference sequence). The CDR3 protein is CASSLSLGARYNEQFF. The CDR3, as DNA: TGTGCCAGCAGCTTGAGTTTGGGGGCAAGGTACAATGAGCAGTTCTTC.

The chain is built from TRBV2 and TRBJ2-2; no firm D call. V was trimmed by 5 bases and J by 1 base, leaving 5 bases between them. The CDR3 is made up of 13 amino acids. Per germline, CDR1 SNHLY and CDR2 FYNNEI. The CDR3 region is CASSWMNTGELFF. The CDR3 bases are TGTGCCAGCAGTTGGATGAACACCGGGGAGCTGTTTTTT.

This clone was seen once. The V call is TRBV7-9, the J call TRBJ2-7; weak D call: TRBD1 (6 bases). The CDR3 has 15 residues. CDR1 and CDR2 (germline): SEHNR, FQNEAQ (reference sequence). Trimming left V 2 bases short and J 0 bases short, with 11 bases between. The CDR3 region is CASSLQGPSSYEQYF. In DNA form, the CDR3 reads TGTGCCAGCAGCTTACAGGGGCCGAGCTCCTACGAGCAGTACTTC. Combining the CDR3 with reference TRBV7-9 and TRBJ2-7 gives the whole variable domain DTGVSQNPRHKITKRGQNVTFRCDPISEHNRLYWYRQTLGQGPEFLTYFQNEAQLEKSRLLSDRFSAERPKGSFSTLEIQRTEQGDSAMYLCASSLQGPSSYEQYFGPGTRLTVT.

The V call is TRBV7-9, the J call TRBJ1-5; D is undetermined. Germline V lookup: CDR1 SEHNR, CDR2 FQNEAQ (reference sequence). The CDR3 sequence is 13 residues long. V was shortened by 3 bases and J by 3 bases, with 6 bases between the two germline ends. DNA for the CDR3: TGTGCCAGCAGCTTTAAGGACAATCAGCCCCAGCATTTT. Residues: CASSFKDNQPQHF.

The chain's CDR3 is CASSVRGGGGYTF. Here the CDR3 DNA reads TGTGCCAGCAGTGTTAGAGGGGGTGGCGGCTACACCTTC. This chain uses TRBV2 with TRBJ1-2; TRBD1 might be the D (6 bases). The length of the CDR3 is 13 residues. V was shortened by 4 bases and J by 8 bases, with 14 bases between the two germline ends. Germline V gene data show CDR1 as SNHLY and CDR2 as FYNNEI.

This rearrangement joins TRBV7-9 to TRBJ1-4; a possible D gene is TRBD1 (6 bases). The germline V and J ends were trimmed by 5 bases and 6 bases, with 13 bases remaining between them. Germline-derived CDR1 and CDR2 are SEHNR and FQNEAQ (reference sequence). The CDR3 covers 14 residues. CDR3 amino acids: CASSPGRGDEKLFF. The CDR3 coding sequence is TGTGCCAGCAGCCCCGGCAGGGGAGATGAAAAACTGTTTTTT. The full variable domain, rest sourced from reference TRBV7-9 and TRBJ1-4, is DTGVSQNPRHKITKRGQNVTFRCDPISEHNRLYWYRQTLGQGPEFLTYFQNEAQLEKSRLLSDRFSAERPKGSFSTLEIQRTEQGDSAMYLCASSPGRGDEKLFFGSGTQLSVL.

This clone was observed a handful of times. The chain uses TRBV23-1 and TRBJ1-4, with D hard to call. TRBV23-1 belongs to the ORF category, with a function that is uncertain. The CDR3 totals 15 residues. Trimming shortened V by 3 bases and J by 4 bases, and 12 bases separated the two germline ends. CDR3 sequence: CASSHTEALNEKLFF. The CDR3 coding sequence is TGCGCCAGCAGTCACACCGAAGCCCTTAATGAAAAACTGTTTTTT.

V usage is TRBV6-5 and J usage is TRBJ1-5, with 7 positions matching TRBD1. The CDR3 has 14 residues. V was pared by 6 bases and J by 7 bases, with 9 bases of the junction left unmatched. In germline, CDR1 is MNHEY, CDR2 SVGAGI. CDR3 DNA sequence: TGTGCCAGCAGGTCCACAGGGGCGGGGCAGCCCCAGCATTTT. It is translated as CASRSTGAGQPQHF.

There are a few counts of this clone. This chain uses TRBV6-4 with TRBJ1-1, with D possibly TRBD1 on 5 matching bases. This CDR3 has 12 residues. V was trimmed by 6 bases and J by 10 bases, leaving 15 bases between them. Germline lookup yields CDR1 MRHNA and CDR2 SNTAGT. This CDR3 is CASRSFQGSAFF. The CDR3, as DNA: TGTGCCAGCAGATCATTCCAGGGTTCAGCTTTCTTT.

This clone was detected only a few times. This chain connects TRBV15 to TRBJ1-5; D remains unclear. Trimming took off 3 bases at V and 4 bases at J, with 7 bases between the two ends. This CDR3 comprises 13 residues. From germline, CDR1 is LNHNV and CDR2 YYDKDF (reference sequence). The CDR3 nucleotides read TGTGCCACCAGCAGGGGGTGGAATCAGCCCCAGCATTTT. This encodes CATSRGWNQPQHF.

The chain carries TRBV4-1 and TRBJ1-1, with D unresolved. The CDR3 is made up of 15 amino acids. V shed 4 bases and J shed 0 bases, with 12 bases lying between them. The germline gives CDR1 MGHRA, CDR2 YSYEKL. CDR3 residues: CASSRTPGMNTEAFF. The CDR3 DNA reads TGCGCCAGCAGCCGTACCCCGGGAATGAACACTGAAGCTTTCTTT.